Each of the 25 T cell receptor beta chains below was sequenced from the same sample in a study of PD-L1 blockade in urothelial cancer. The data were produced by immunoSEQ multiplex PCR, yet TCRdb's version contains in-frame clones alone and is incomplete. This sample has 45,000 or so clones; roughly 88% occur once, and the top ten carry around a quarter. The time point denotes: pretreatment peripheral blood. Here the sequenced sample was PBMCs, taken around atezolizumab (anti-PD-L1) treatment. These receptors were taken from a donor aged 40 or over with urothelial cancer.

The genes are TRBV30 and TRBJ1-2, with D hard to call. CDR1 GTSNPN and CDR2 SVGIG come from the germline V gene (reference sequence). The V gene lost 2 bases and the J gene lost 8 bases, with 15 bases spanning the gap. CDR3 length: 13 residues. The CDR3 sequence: CAWSRQASGGYTF. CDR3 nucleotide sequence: TGTGCCTGGAGTCGGCAGGCCTCGGGGGGCTACACCTTC.

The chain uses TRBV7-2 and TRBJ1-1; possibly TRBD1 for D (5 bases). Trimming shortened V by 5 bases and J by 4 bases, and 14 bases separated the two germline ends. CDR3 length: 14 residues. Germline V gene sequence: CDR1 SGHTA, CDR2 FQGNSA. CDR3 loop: CASSTQGVGTEAFF. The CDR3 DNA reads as TGTGCCAGCAGCACCCAGGGTGTGGGCACTGAAGCTTTCTTT.

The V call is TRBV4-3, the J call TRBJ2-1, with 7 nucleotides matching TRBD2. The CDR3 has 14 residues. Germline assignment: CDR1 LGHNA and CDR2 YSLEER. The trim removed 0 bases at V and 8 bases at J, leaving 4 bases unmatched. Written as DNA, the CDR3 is TGCGCCAGCAGCCAAGATACTAGCGTGGATGAGCAGTTCTTC. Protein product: CASSQDTSVDEQFF.

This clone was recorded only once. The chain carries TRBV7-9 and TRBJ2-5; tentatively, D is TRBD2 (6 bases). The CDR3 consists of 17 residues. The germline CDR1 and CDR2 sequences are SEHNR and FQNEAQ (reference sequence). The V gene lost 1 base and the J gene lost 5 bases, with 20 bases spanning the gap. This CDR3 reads CASSLGGTQRGGETQYF. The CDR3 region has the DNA TGTGCCAGCAGCTTAGGCGGGACGCAGAGAGGTGGGGAGACCCAGTACTTC.

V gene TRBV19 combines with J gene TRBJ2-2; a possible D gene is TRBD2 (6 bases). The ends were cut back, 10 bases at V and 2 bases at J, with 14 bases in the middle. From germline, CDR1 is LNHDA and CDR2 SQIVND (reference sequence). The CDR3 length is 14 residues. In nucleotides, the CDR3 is TGTGCCACGAGCAGACTAGTTAACACCGGGGAGCTGTTTTTT. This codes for CATSRLVNTGELFF.

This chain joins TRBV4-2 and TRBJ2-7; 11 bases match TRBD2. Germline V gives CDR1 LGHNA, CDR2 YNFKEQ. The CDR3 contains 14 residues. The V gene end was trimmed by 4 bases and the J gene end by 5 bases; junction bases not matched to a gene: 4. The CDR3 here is CASSLAGGPDEQYF. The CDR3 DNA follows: TGTGCCAGCAGCCTAGCGGGAGGGCCCGACGAGCAGTACTTC.

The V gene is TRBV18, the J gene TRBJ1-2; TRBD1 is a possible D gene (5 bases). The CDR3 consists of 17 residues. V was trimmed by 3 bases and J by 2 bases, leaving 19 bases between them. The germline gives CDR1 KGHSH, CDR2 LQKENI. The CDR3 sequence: CASSPLEGRKSNYGYTF. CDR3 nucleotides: TGTGCCAGCTCACCGCTTGAGGGGAGGAAATCCAACTATGGCTACACCTTC.

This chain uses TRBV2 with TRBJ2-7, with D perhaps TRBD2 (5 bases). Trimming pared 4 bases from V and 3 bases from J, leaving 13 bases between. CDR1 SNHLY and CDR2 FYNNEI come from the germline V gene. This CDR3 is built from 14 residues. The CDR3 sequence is CASSVVGVSYEQYF. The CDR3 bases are TGTGCCAGCAGTGTTGTCGGGGTGAGCTACGAGCAGTACTTC.

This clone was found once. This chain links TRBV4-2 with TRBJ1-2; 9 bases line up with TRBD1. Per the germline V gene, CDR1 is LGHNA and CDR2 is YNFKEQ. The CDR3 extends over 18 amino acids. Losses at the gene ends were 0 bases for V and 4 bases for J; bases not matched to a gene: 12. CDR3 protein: CASSQDPGTGTGSYGYTF. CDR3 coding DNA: TGTGCCAGCAGCCAAGATCCGGGAACCGGGACAGGGTCCTATGGCTACACCTTC.

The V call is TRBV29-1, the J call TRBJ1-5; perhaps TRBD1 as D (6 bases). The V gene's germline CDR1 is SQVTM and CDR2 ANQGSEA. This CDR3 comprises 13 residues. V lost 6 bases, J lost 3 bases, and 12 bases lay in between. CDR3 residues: CSVRDNHNQPQHF. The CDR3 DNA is TGCAGCGTCCGGGACAACCACAATCAGCCCCAGCATTTT.

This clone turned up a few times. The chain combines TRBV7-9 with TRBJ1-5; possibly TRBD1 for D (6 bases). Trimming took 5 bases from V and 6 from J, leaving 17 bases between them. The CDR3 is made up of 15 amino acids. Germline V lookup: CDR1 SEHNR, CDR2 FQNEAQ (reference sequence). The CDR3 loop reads CASSPRGGGSQPQHF. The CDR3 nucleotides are TGTGCCAGCAGCCCACGTGGGGGCGGGAGTCAGCCCCAGCATTTT.

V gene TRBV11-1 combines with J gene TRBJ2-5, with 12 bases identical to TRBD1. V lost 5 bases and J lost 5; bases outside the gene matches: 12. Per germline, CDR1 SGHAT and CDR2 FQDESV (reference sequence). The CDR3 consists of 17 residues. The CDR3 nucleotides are TGTGCCAGCAGCCCCCGCACCGGGACAGGGGGCGAGGAGACCCAGTACTTC. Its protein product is CASSPRTGTGGEETQYF.

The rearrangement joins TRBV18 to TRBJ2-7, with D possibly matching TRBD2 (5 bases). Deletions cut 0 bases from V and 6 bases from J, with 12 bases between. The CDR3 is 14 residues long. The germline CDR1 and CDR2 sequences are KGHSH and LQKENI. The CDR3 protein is CASSPPRGSLEQYF. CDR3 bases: TGTGCCAGCTCACCACCGAGAGGGAGTCTCGAGCAGTACTTC.

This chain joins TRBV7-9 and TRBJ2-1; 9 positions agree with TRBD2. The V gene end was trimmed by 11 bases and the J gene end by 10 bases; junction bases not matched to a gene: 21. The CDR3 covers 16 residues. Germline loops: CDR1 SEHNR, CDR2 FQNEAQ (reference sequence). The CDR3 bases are TGTGCCCAAGGGGCGTACAGGGGCGGGAGGGCCGAGGAGCAGTTCTTC. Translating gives CAQGAYRGGRAEEQFF.

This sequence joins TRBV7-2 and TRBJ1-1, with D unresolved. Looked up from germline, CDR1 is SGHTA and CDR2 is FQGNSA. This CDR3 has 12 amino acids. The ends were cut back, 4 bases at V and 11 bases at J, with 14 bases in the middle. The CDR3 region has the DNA TGTGCCAGCAGCTCAGGCGGGAAAAGGGCTTTCTTT. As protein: CASSSGGKRAFF.

In DNA form, the CDR3 reads TGTGCCAGTAGTCCCCCGGGACAAGGCAATGAGCAGTTCTTC. It specifies CASSPPGQGNEQFF. V and J are TRBV19 and TRBJ2-1; TRBD1 might be the D (6 bases). Trimming left V 5 bases short and J 6 bases short, with 14 bases between. CDR1 is LNHDA, CDR2 SQIVND, per germline (reference sequence). The CDR3 totals 14 residues.

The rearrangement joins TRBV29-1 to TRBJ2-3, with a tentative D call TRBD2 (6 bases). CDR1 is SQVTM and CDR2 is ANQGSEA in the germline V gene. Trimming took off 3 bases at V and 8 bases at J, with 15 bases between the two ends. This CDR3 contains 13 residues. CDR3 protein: CSVEEGQLRTQYF. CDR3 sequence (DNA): TGCAGCGTTGAGGAGGGTCAATTGCGTACGCAGTATTTT.

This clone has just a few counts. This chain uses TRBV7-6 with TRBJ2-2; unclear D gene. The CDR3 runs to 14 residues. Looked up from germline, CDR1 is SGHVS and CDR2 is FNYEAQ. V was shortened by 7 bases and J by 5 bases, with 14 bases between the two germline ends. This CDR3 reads CASKLSYGTGELFF. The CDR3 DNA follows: TGTGCCAGCAAACTAAGTTATGGGACCGGGGAGCTGTTTTTT.

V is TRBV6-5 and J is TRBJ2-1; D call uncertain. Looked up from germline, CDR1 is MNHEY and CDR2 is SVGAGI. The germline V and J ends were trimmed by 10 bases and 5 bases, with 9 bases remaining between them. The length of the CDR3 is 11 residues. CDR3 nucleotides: TGTGCCACAGACAACAACAATGAGCAGTTCTTC. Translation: CATDNNNEQFF.

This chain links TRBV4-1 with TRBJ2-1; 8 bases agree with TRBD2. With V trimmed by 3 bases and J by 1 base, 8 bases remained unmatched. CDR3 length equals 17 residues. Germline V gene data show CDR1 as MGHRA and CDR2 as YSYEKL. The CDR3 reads CASSQAIAGPSYNEQFF. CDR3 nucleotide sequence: TGCGCCAGCAGCCAGGCAATAGCGGGGCCTTCCTACAATGAGCAGTTCTTC.

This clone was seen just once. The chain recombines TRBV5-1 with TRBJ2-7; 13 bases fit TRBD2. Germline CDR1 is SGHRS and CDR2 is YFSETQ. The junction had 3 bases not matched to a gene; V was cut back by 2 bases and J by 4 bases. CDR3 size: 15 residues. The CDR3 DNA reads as TGCGCCAGCAGCTTAGGGACTAGCGGGATTTACGAGCAGTACTTC. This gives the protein CASSLGTSGIYEQYF.

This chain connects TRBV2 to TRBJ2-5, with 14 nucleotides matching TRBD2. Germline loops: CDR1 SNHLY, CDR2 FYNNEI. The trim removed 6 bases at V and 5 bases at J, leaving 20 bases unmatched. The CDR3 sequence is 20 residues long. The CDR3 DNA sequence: TGTGCCAGCAGCCTTGGACAGGGCCTGACTAGCGGGAGGGCCGGTGAGACCCAGTACTTC. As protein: CASSLGQGLTSGRAGETQYF.

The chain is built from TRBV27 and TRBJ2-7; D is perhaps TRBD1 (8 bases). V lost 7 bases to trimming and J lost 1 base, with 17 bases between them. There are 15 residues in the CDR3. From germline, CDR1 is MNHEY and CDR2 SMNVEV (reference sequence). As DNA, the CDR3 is TGTGCCAGCACCTCACAGGGGGGGGGATCCTACGAGCAGTACTTC. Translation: CASTSQGGGSYEQYF.

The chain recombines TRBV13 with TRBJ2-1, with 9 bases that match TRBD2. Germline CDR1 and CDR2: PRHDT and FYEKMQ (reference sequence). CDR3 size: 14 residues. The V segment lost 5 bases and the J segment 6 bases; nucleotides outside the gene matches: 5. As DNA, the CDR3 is TGTGCCAGCAGCCCCCGCGGGGGGGGCAATGAGCAGTTCTTC. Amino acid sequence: CASSPRGGGNEQFF. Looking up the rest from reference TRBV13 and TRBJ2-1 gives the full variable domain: AAGVIQSPRHLIKEKRETATLKCYPIPRHDTVYWYQQGPGQDPQFLISFYEKMQSDKGSIPDRFSAQQFSDYHSELNMSSLELGDSALYFCASSPRGGGNEQFFGPGTRLTVL.

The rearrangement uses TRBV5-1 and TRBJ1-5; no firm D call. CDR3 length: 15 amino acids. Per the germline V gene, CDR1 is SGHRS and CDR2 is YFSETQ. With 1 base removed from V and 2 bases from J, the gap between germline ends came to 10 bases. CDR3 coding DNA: TGCGCCAGCAGCTTGACGGGGTGGGGCAATCAGCCCCAGCATTTT. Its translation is CASSLTGWGNQPQHF.